The present T cell receptor (beta chain) was sequenced within a study of beta chain features in type 1 diabetes. Broader study findings: In every one of the four CD4+ subsets, TCRB CDR3s were moderately but significantly shorter in Type 1 diabetes patients. The cDNA sequencing approach could over-represent high-TCR-expressing cells.

The authors reverse transcribed all of the isolated RNA, so sequencing captured expressed TCRB transcripts. Clones were sequenced by immunoSEQ multiplex PCR, and TCRdb holds only the in-frame ones, with some missing. The sample has around 600,000 clones, around an eighth seen once; the top ten hold 0.095% to 0.15%. Points on this clone: No antigen is known for it. This sample includes further DNA sequences coding for the same CDR3.

The CDR3 loop spans 14 amino acids. The germline gives CDR1 SGDLS, CDR2 YYNGEE. Trimming stripped 0 bases from V and 6 bases from J, with 12 bases between. This clonotype originated in a man aged 25-45 years with type 1 diabetes. The chain recombines TRBV9 with TRBJ1-1; D is perhaps TRBD1 (5 bases). The sequenced sample consisted of naive CD4+ T cells from blood. The CDR3 region is CASSVASRGAEAFF. CDR3 coding DNA: TGTGCCAGCAGCGTAGCTAGTAGGGGCGCTGAAGCTTTCTTT.